Shown below are 28 T cell receptor beta chains from a single sample sequenced in a study of early T cells in non-severe SARS-CoV-2 infection. MiXCR, applied by TCRdb to the 5' RACE reads, yields one record per CDR3 protein. The top ten clones hold approximately 8.5% of a sample with about 55,000 distinct CDR3 sequences, less than 15% of them seen once. The sequencing used whole blood, collected at baseline. All receptors come from an adult who was a healthcare worker with PCR-confirmed SARS-CoV-2 infection or an uninfected control (not recorded which).

There are many counts of this clonotype. The rearrangement joins TRBV12-3 or TRBV12-4 to TRBJ1-1, with D perhaps TRBD1 (6 bases). The CDR3 is made up of 12 amino acids. Trimming took off 10 bases at V and 5 bases at J, with 14 bases between the two ends. CDR3 in amino acids: CAIQGLRTEAFF. DNA for the CDR3: TGTGCCATCCAGGGGTTGCGGACTGAAGCTTTCTTT.

This chain connects TRBV25-1 to TRBJ2-7; D is perhaps TRBD1 (6 bases). Deletions cut 4 bases from V and 0 bases from J, with 7 bases between. Germline lookup yields CDR1 MGHDK and CDR2 SYGVNS. The CDR3 has 13 residues. This CDR3 is CASSGQASYEQYF. CDR3 DNA: TGTGCCAGCAGTGGACAGGCCTCCTACGAGCAGTACTTC.

This chain links TRBV12-3 or TRBV12-4 with TRBJ2-7, with unresolved D. Trimming cost V 2 bases and J 3 bases, with 8 bases left between them. This CDR3 spans 13 amino acids. This CDR3 is CASSLQSHYEQYF. CDR3 DNA: TGTGCCAGCAGTTTACAGTCTCACTACGAGCAGTACTTC.

The chain is built from TRBV7-2 and TRBJ2-1; no clear D. V was shortened by 4 bases and J by 0 bases, with 10 bases between the two germline ends. CDR3 size: 15 residues. The germline V gene has CDR1 SGHTA and CDR2 FQGNSA. CDR3 sequence: CASSSDARSYNEQFF. CDR3 DNA: TGTGCCAGCAGCTCCGACGCCCGCTCCTACAATGAGCAGTTCTTC.

This clonotype has at least ten counts. The J gene is TRBJ2-1, the V gene TRBV7-6; D uncertain. CDR1 and CDR2 from the germline V gene are SGHVS and FNYEAQ. V was pared by 5 bases and J by 0 bases, with 23 bases between. CDR3 length: 19 amino acids. The CDR3 region has the DNA TGTGCCAGCAGCCTTGACCATCCCTCAACCGGTAGCTCCTACAATGAGCAGTTCTTC. Translating it yields CASSLDHPSTGSSYNEQFF.

CDR3 in amino acids: CASSFAGTQETQYF. CDR3 coding DNA: TGTGCCAGCAGCTTTGCTGGTACCCAAGAGACCCAGTACTTC. The chain uses TRBV7-2 and TRBJ2-5; D call uncertain. This CDR3 is 14 amino acids long. Trimming left V 3 bases short and J 1 base short, with 9 bases between. Germline CDR1 SGHTA, CDR2 FQGNSA.

This clonotype came up a few times. This chain joins TRBV28 and TRBJ2-7, with 7 bases identical to TRBD2. Trimming cost V 7 bases and J 4 bases; bases outside gene matches: 4. Germline loops: CDR1 MDHEN, CDR2 SYDVKM. The CDR3 length is 12 residues. CDR3 DNA sequence: TGTGCCAGCACCCGGGAGGCGTACGAGCAGTACTTC. As protein: CASTREAYEQYF.

A few counts support this clonotype. The rearrangement links TRBV18 to TRBJ2-1; no clear D. CDR3 length equals 12 residues. V shed 6 bases and J shed 3 bases, with 6 bases lying between them. Per the germline V gene, CDR1 is KGHSH and CDR2 is LQKENI. In DNA, the CDR3 is TGTGCCAGCTCTCTAAACTACAATGAGCAGTTCTTC. Protein sequence: CASSLNYNEQFF.

V is TRBV7-2 and J is TRBJ1-1; D remains ambiguous. Between the trimmed V and J ends, which lost 5 bases and 1 base, there was a span of 11 bases. The CDR3 is made up of 14 amino acids. Germline CDR1 and CDR2: SGHTA and FQGNSA. CDR3 amino acids: CASSGRLSNTEAFF. In nucleotides, the CDR3 is TGTGCCAGCAGCGGCAGGCTTTCGAACACTGAAGCTTTCTTT.

This clonotype was detected many times. The chain is built from TRBV5-6 and TRBJ2-2; maybe TRBD2 (6 bases). Germline CDR1 reads SGHDT; CDR2 reads YYEEEE. CDR3 length equals 16 residues. V was trimmed by 4 bases and J by 0 bases, leaving 13 bases between them. DNA for the CDR3: TGTGCCAGCAGCCCACTACGCGGGGCGAACACCGGGGAGCTGTTTTTT. Amino acids: CASSPLRGANTGELFF.

The rearrangement links TRBV7-6 to TRBJ1-3; TRBD1 is a possible D gene (5 bases). V lost 7 bases to trimming and J lost 4 bases, with 20 bases between them. Germline V gene data show CDR1 as SGHVS and CDR2 as FNYEAQ. The CDR3 contains 16 residues. CDR3 sequence (DNA): TGTGCCAGCACCCTAGGAAGCGGGTCAGGGGGAAACACCATATATTTT. Translated, it gives CASTLGSGSGGNTIYF.

The chain employs TRBV9 and TRBJ2-2, with TRBD2 matching 7 bases. The J segment lost 5 bases and the V segment lost 3 bases, leaving 10 bases of the junction unmatched. The germline V gene encodes CDR1 SGDLS and CDR2 YYNGEE. The CDR3 is made up of 16 amino acids. The CDR3 nucleotides are TGTGCCAGCAGCGCCGCGGTTCAGGGAGGGACCGGGGAGCTGTTTTTT. Encoded protein: CASSAAVQGGTGELFF. Based on the CDR3 plus reference TRBV9 and TRBJ2-2, the full variable domain is DSGVTQTPKHLITATGQRVTLRCSPRSGDLSVYWYQQSLDQGLQFLIQYYNGEERAKGNILERFSAQQFPDLHSELNLSSLELGDSALYFCASSAAVQGGTGELFFGEGSRLTVL.

This clonotype was seen only a few times. V gene TRBV6-1 combines with J gene TRBJ2-1; TRBD1 matches 8 bases. V gave up 0 bases and J gave up 4 bases; unmatched junction bases: 5. Germline values: CDR1 MNHNS, CDR2 SASEGT. The CDR3 is 16 amino acids. CDR3 protein: CASSEAQGARYNEQFF. Written as DNA, the CDR3 is TGTGCCAGCAGTGAAGCTCAGGGGGCGAGGTACAATGAGCAGTTCTTC.

This clonotype was detected ten times or more. The chain joins TRBV9 to TRBJ2-2, with 12 bases that match TRBD2. The length of the CDR3 is 17 residues. Germline CDR1 reads SGDLS; CDR2 reads YYNGEE. The junction had 4 bases not matched to a gene; V was cut back by 0 bases and J by 4 bases. CDR3 protein: CASSVAPSGRGTGELFF. CDR3 nucleotide sequence: TGTGCCAGCAGCGTAGCTCCTAGCGGGAGGGGCACCGGGGAGCTGTTTTTT.

This clonotype was counted ten times or more. V and J are TRBV5-4 and TRBJ2-5, with D perhaps matching TRBD1 or TRBD2 (5 bases each). This CDR3 region has 14 residues. The germline CDR1 and CDR2 sequences are SGHNT and YYREEE (reference sequence). Trimming removed 1 base at V and 1 base at J, with 8 bases between. The CDR3 coding sequence is TGTGCCAGCAGCTTGATCGGGGCCCAAGAGACCCAGTACTTC. It is translated as CASSLIGAQETQYF.

Ten or more counts support this clonotype. The CDR3 loop reads CASSQDISTSNYGYTF. CDR3 nucleotide sequence: TGCGCCAGCAGCCAAGATATATCGACCTCGAACTATGGCTACACCTTC. V gene TRBV4-3 combines with J gene TRBJ1-2; D unclear. V was trimmed by 0 bases and J by 2 bases, leaving 13 bases between them. Germline V gene lookup returns CDR1 LGHNA and CDR2 YSLEER. This CDR3 is built from 16 residues.

This clonotype came up a few times. The chain is built from TRBV5-1 and TRBJ1-2, with D unclear. CDR3 length: 15 amino acids. The V and J ends lost 1 base and 8 bases respectively, with 18 bases between them. The germline CDR1 and CDR2 sequences are SGHRS and YFSETQ. The CDR3, as DNA: TGCGCCAGCAGCTTGCAAGGCGACTGGACGGAGGGCTACACCTTC. It yields the protein CASSLQGDWTEGYTF.

This clonotype appeared many times. A junction end diverges from the germline sequence, so it may reflect a read error. The genes are TRBV11-2 and TRBJ1-5, with no clear D. This CDR3 comprises 13 residues. CDR1 is SGHAT, CDR2 FQNNGV, per germline. The CDR3 DNA is TGTGCCAGCAGCCTAGATTTCAATCAGCCCCAGCATTTT. Translated: CASSLDFNQPQHF.

This clonotype came up a few times. This rearrangement joins TRBV11-2 to TRBJ2-3, with 7 bases identical to TRBD1. In germline, CDR1 is SGHAT, CDR2 FQNNGV. V shed 1 base, J shed 6 bases, and the junction held 4 bases outside the gene matches. The CDR3 contains 14 residues. The CDR3 DNA reads TGTGCCAGCAGCTTAGTGAGCAGGGGGGATACGCAGTATTTT. This encodes CASSLVSRGDTQYF. The full variable domain, its missing parts supplied by reference TRBV11-2 and TRBJ2-3, is EAGVAQSPRYKIIEKRQSVAFWCNPISGHATLYWYQQILGQGPKLLIQFQNNGVVDDSQLPKDRFSAERLKGVDSTLKIQPAKLEDSAVYLCASSLVSRGDTQYFGPGTRLTVL.

In this sample, this clonotype turned up many times. The chain couples TRBV10-3 to TRBJ2-7; D is possibly TRBD1 or TRBD2 (5 bases each). CDR1 is ENHRY and CDR2 is SYGVKD in the germline V gene. V was pared by 10 bases and J by 2 bases, with 9 bases between. The CDR3 covers 11 residues. The CDR3 here is CANGATYEQYF. CDR3 DNA sequence: TGTGCCAACGGGGCAACCTACGAGCAGTACTTC.

The V and J genes are TRBV10-3 and TRBJ2-7, with D perhaps matching TRBD2 (5 bases). Germline values: CDR1 ENHRY, CDR2 SYGVKD. The CDR3 spans 14 residues. The V and J ends lost 0 bases and 9 bases respectively, with 15 bases between them. This chain's CDR3 is CAISESIAAGGQYF. CDR3 DNA: TGTGCCATCAGTGAGTCCATTGCGGCTGGAGGGCAGTACTTC.

The rearrangement links TRBV12-3 or TRBV12-4 to TRBJ1-5, with 8 bases fitting TRBD1. The CDR3 has 14 residues. After removal of 4 bases from V and 4 bases from J, the junction contained 3 bases not matched to a gene. The DNA of the CDR3 is TGTGCCAGCAGTTCGACAGGGGTTAATCAGCCCCAGCATTTT. Translation: CASSSTGVNQPQHF.

This clonotype came up a few times. This chain joins TRBV28 and TRBJ2-7; the D call may be TRBD1 or TRBD2 (5 bases each). Deletions cut 8 bases from V and 3 bases from J, with 20 bases between. The CDR3 length is 15 residues. The germline V gene encodes CDR1 MDHEN and CDR2 SYDVKM. CDR3 region: CASRTGTSDGYEQYF. The CDR3 DNA sequence: TGTGCCAGCCGAACCGGGACGTCGGATGGCTACGAGCAGTACTTC.

The chain links TRBV28 to TRBJ2-3; 8 bases map to TRBD2. The trim removed 6 bases at V and 4 bases at J, leaving 6 bases unmatched. The CDR3 length is 14 residues. Germline V gene sequence: CDR1 MDHEN, CDR2 SYDVKM. As DNA, the CDR3 is TGTGCCAGCAGGCCCGGGGGGGTCGCAGATACGCAGTATTTT. Protein sequence: CASRPGGVADTQYF.

CDR3 protein: CASRPRTVSTDTQYF. CDR3 DNA sequence: TGTGCCAGCAGGCCCCGGACTGTTTCCACAGATACGCAGTATTTT. The chain joins TRBV2 to TRBJ2-3; TRBD2 might be the D (5 bases). Trimming took off 6 bases at V and 2 bases at J, with 15 bases between the two ends. The CDR3 has 15 residues. The germline CDR1 and CDR2 sequences are SNHLY and FYNNEI. Full variable domain (rest looked up from reference TRBV2 and TRBJ2-3): EPEVTQTPSHQVTQMGQEVILRCVPISNHLYFYWYRQILGQKVEFLVSFYNNEISEKSEIFDDQFSVERPDGSNFTLKIRSTKLEDSAMYFCASRPRTVSTDTQYFGPGTRLTVL.

This clonotype was seen repeatedly, ten times or more. CDR3 sequence: CASSTHRGLGPQHF. In nucleotides, the CDR3 is TGTGCCAGCAGTACTCACAGGGGGCTCGGGCCCCAGCATTTT. This chain uses TRBV27 with TRBJ1-5, with TRBD1 matching over 9 bases. The ends lost 5 bases at V and 9 bases at J; junction bases unmatched: 8. CDR1 is MNHEY and CDR2 is SMNVEV in the germline V gene (reference sequence). CDR3 length: 14 residues.

This sequence joins TRBV12-3 or TRBV12-4 and TRBJ1-2, with TRBD1 identical over 7 bases. V dropped 5 bases and J dropped 8; count of bases not matched to a gene: 17. The CDR3 runs to 16 residues. CDR3 residues: CASSPTSTGIIGGYTF. The DNA for the CDR3 is TGTGCCAGCAGTCCCACCTCGACAGGGATTATTGGGGGCTACACCTTC.

The rearrangement links TRBV7-2 to TRBJ1-6; 9 positions agree with TRBD1. Germline assignment: CDR1 SGHTA and CDR2 FQGNSA. The CDR3 totals 15 residues. The V gene end was trimmed by 5 bases and the J gene end by 9 bases; junction bases not matched to a gene: 8. The CDR3 here is CASSLTGGARSPLHF. In DNA form, the CDR3 reads TGTGCCAGCAGCCTCACAGGGGGCGCGCGTTCACCCCTCCACTTT.